This TCR beta chain was captured by sequencing in a study of identical twins. MiXCR, applied by TCRdb to the 5' RACE reads, yields one record per CDR3 protein. The data contain hundreds of thousands of distinct CDR3 sequences, 10% to 15% of them singletons. This clonotype was detected only a few times. As yet, its antigen is unknown. Study findings and constraints: Fewer insertions characterized abundant cord blood beta clonotypes, whereas memory repertoires showed none. Beta out-of-frame sequences showed weaker excess twin sharing. The same donors were not followed; conclusions instead depended on cross-sectional statistical analysis.

The V gene end was trimmed by 5 bases and the J gene end by 1 base; junction bases not matched to a gene: 6. This CDR3 is built from 15 residues. A further study also used this sample, focusing on yellow fever vaccine responses in identical twins.

This TCR was sampled from a woman younger than 35 in good health. The V gene is TRBV12-3 or TRBV12-4, the J gene TRBJ2-3, with TRBD2 matching over 7 bases. Sequencing input: CD8+ T cells sorted from blood. The CDR3 loop reads CASSRREAGTDTQYF. The CDR3 nucleotides are TGTGCCAGCAGTCGACGGGAGGCGGGCACAGATACGCAGTATTTT.